These 6 T cell receptor beta chains originate from one sample sequenced in a study of T cells in Graves' hyperthyroidism and ophthalmopathy. From RNA transcripts, TCR beta CDR3 regions were amplified. The TCR CDR3 was amplified in a first-round RT-PCR using the HTBI primer set. In TCRdb, the multiplex PCR reads were re-called with MiXCR into one record per CDR3 protein. Of approximately 600,000 distinct CDR3 sequences in the sample, less than 25% are singletons; the top ten hold 30% to 40%. Sequencing was done on a sample of blood. The receptor source for this set is a man aged 25 to 45 with Graves' ophthalmopathy.

CDR3 residues: CAISDGILEAFF. For the CDR3, the DNA is TGTGCCATCAGTGACGGAATTTTAGAAGCTTTCTTT. The chain has TRBV10-3 and TRBJ1-1; D remains unclear. The ends were cut back, 3 bases at V and 8 bases at J, with 10 bases in the middle. The CDR3 sequence is 12 residues long. In germline, CDR1 is ENHRY, CDR2 SYGVKD.

The chain joins TRBV28 to TRBJ2-1; D is possibly TRBD2 (5 bases). Germline CDR1 and CDR2: MDHEN and SYDVKM. The CDR3 sequence is 12 residues long. Trimming removed 6 bases from V and 9 bases from J, with 12 bases in between. The CDR3 region is CASSYSVGEQFF. The CDR3 DNA reads as TGTGCCAGCAGCTATAGCGTTGGTGAGCAGTTCTTC.

The chain links TRBV28 to TRBJ1-2; D uncertain. From germline, CDR1 is MDHEN and CDR2 SYDVKM. This CDR3 is 13 amino acids long. The V and J ends lost 1 base and 7 bases respectively, with 10 bases between them. Here the CDR3 reads CASSLSQSSGYTF. CDR3 nucleotides: TGTGCCAGCAGTTTATCCCAAAGTAGTGGCTACACCTTC.

CDR3 DNA sequence: TGTGCCAGCAGCCAAGTTACAAGGGCGCAGTACTTC. This gives the protein CASSQVTRAQYF. The chain joins TRBV14 to TRBJ2-7; D ambiguous. Germline V lookup: CDR1 SGHDN, CDR2 FVKESK. The CDR3 contains 12 residues. V was trimmed by 1 base and J by 9 bases, leaving 10 bases between them. The full variable domain, with the rest looked up from reference TRBV14 and TRBJ2-7, is EAGVTQFPSHSVIEKGQTVTLRCDPISGHDNLYWYRRVMGKEIKFLLHFVKESKQDESGMPNNRFLAERTGGTYSTLKVQPAELEDSGVYFCASSQVTRAQYFGPGTRLTVT.

V gene TRBV11-2 combines with J gene TRBJ2-1; D may be TRBD2 (5 bases). CDR3 length: 12 residues. V was shortened by 10 bases and J by 1 base, with 8 bases between the two germline ends. The germline V gene encodes CDR1 SGHAT and CDR2 FQNNGV. The DNA for the CDR3 is TGTGCCATTCGGGGTTCCTACAATGAGCAGTTCTTC. Protein sequence: CAIRGSYNEQFF.

The chain employs TRBV12-3 or TRBV12-4 and TRBJ2-1, with D perhaps matching TRBD2 (6 bases). Trimming stripped 4 bases from V and 6 bases from J, with 19 bases between. The CDR3 sequence is 16 residues long. Here the CDR3 reads CASSSPATRPSNEQFF. CDR3 sequence (DNA): TGTGCCAGCAGTTCACCCGCGACTAGACCCTCCAATGAGCAGTTCTTC.